Presented here are 26 T cell receptor beta chains from one specimen sequenced in a study of blood T cell repertoires in COVID-19. The table came from immunoSEQ multiplex PCR; TCRdb's copy has only in-frame clones and leaves some out. There are about 400,000 clones in the sample; 85% to 90% occur only once, and 1.7% lies in the top ten. The sequencing sample was made of PBMCs or T cells enriched from blood (not recorded which). The source of these receptors is a woman under 40 who had recovered from COVID-19.

This chain connects TRBV2 to TRBJ1-5; the D gene is possibly TRBD1 (5 bases). The length of the CDR3 is 16 residues. The V end was cut by 5 bases, the J end by 5 bases, with 19 bases between. Germline assignment: CDR1 SNHLY and CDR2 FYNNEI. The CDR3 is CASSIHPGGGHQPQHF. The DNA for the CDR3 is TGTGCCAGCAGTATCCACCCGGGGGGAGGCCATCAGCCCCAGCATTTT.

V gene TRBV4-2 combines with J gene TRBJ2-1; TRBD2 agrees at 7 bases. The J segment lost 10 bases and the V segment lost 0 bases, leaving 12 bases of the junction unmatched. CDR3 length: 16 residues. CDR1 LGHNA and CDR2 YNFKEQ come from the germline V gene. CDR3 loop: CASSQEGVGGISEQFF. In DNA, the CDR3 is TGTGCCAGCAGCCAAGAAGGGGTCGGGGGGATATCCGAGCAGTTCTTC.

The rearrangement uses TRBV28 and TRBJ2-1; the D gene is possibly TRBD2 (5 bases). V was trimmed by 7 bases and J by 9 bases, leaving 19 bases between them. Germline V gene lookup returns CDR1 MDHEN and CDR2 SYDVKM. This CDR3 has 14 residues. Written as DNA, the CDR3 is TGTGCCAGCACACAGTCGATTTGGGAGAGTGAGCAGTTCTTC. This encodes CASTQSIWESEQFF.

The chain joins TRBV20-1 to TRBJ1-5, with D hard to call. Germline V gene data show CDR1 as DFQATT and CDR2 as SNEGSKA (reference sequence). The CDR3 sequence is 12 residues long. V was trimmed by 3 bases and J by 3 bases, leaving 6 bases between them. The CDR3 DNA is TGCAGTGCTAGTGTACTCAATCAGCCCCAGCATTTT. It encodes CSASVLNQPQHF.

This chain connects TRBV7-2 to TRBJ2-7, with D perhaps TRBD1 (5 bases). The V end was cut by 0 bases, the J end by 4 bases, with 10 bases between. The CDR3 spans 14 residues. Per the germline V gene, CDR1 is SGHTA and CDR2 is FQGNSA. The CDR3 reads CASSLAGAGYEQYF. Written as DNA, the CDR3 is TGTGCCAGCAGCTTAGCTGGGGCTGGTTACGAGCAGTACTTC.

The chain recombines TRBV4-2 with TRBJ1-5; 7 bases map to TRBD1. The CDR3 contains 16 residues. Trimming took 2 bases from V and 1 from J; bases not matched to a gene: 5. The germline V gene has CDR1 LGHNA and CDR2 YNFKEQ. The CDR3 spells CASSQTGVGSNQPQHF. The CDR3 DNA reads as TGTGCCAGCAGCCAAACAGGGGTCGGGAGCAATCAGCCCCAGCATTTT.

The rearrangement links TRBV7-8 to TRBJ1-1; D is possibly TRBD1 (5 bases). Trimming pared 3 bases from V and 4 bases from J, leaving 9 bases between. Germline V gene lookup returns CDR1 SGHVS and CDR2 FQNEAQ. This CDR3 region has 13 residues. CDR3 sequence (DNA): TGTGCCAGCAGCTTGGGGACTAGCACTGAAGCTTTCTTT. Residues: CASSLGTSTEAFF.

The chain employs TRBV10-3 and TRBJ1-2; perhaps TRBD1 as D (6 bases). V was trimmed by 6 bases and J by 7 bases, leaving 15 bases between them. The CDR3 contains 13 residues. The germline CDR1 and CDR2 sequences are ENHRY and SYGVKD. The CDR3 DNA sequence: TGTGCCATCAGCGGACAGCAACAAGGTGGCTACACCTTC. Translated: CAISGQQQGGYTF.

This clone was counted once. The J gene is TRBJ2-1, the V gene TRBV7-3; 9 bases line up with TRBD2. The CDR3 is 21 residues long. Per the germline V gene, CDR1 is SGHTA and CDR2 is FQGTGA. The V gene end was trimmed by 8 bases and the J gene end by 6 bases; junction bases not matched to a gene: 29. The CDR3 region is CASWVLLLTRGRGGRGNEQFF. In DNA, the CDR3 is TGTGCCAGCTGGGTACTCTTGTTGACTCGCGGGAGGGGGGGCCGCGGCAATGAGCAGTTCTTC.

The genes are TRBV29-1 and TRBJ2-1; 14 bases align to TRBD2. CDR1 is SQVTM, CDR2 ANQGSEA, per germline. This CDR3 region has 13 residues. V lost 6 bases and J lost 8; bases outside the gene matches: 3. For the CDR3, the DNA is TGCAGCGTCGGGACTAGCGGGAGACATGAGCAGTTCTTC. This translates into CSVGTSGRHEQFF.

As to this clone: This same CDR3 is encoded by further DNA sequences in the sample. The chain uses TRBV18 and TRBJ2-3; no clear D. Germline V gene data show CDR1 as KGHSH and CDR2 as LQKENI. The CDR3 consists of 12 residues. Trimming shortened V by 5 bases and J by 1 base, and 4 bases separated the two germline ends. The CDR3 reads CASSSGTDTQYF. CDR3 bases: TGTGCCAGCTCATCTGGCACAGATACGCAGTATTTT. The full variable domain, with the rest looked up from reference TRBV18 and TRBJ2-3, is NAGVMQNPRHLVRRRGQEARLRCSPMKGHSHVYWYRQLPEEGLKFMVYLQKENIIDESGMPKERFSAEFPKEGPSILRIQQVVRGDSAAYFCASSSGTDTQYFGPGTRLTVL.

The V call is TRBV19, the J call TRBJ2-7; 9 bases match TRBD1. CDR3 length equals 15 residues. Germline loops: CDR1 LNHDA, CDR2 SQIVND (reference sequence). V lost 3 bases and J lost 4; bases outside the gene matches: 7. CDR3 protein: CASSIRGQGLYEQYF. The CDR3 DNA reads as TGTGCCAGTAGTATTCGGGGACAGGGTCTGTACGAGCAGTACTTC.

The rearrangement joins TRBV3-1 (or the pseudogene TRBV3-2) to TRBJ2-3; perhaps TRBD2 as D (6 bases). This CDR3 comprises 13 residues. Germline values: CDR1 LGHDT, CDR2 YNNKEL (reference sequence). Trimming removed 4 bases at V and 6 bases at J, with 11 bases between. In DNA form, the CDR3 reads TGTGCCAGCAGCCGCCCTAGCGAGGATACGCAGTATTTT. Amino acid sequence: CASSRPSEDTQYF.

This clone was seen just once. J is TRBJ1-3 and V is TRBV7-9; D call uncertain. From germline, CDR1 is SEHNR and CDR2 FQNEAQ (reference sequence). The CDR3 has 13 residues. Trimming took off 3 bases at V and 3 bases at J, with 6 bases between the two ends. CDR3 sequence reads: CASSFGGGNTIYF. The CDR3 DNA reads as TGTGCCAGCAGCTTTGGAGGTGGAAACACCATATATTTT.

V gene TRBV28 combines with J gene TRBJ2-7, with D perhaps matching TRBD1 (6 bases). Looked up from germline, CDR1 is MDHEN and CDR2 is SYDVKM. The CDR3 extends over 13 amino acids. Trimming cost V 3 bases and J 1 base, with 7 bases left between them. The CDR3 DNA sequence: TGTGCCAGCAGTTTTGGACAGTCCTACGAGCAGTACTTC. It encodes CASSFGQSYEQYF.

The rearrangement joins TRBV5-6 to TRBJ1-5; perhaps TRBD1 as D (6 bases). Germline CDR1 is SGHDT and CDR2 is YYEEEE. The CDR3 runs to 17 residues. Trimming took off 4 bases at V and 0 bases at J, with 17 bases between the two ends. CDR3 sequence: CASSAGGLGYSNQPQHF. The CDR3 DNA is TGTGCCAGCAGCGCGGGGGGCCTTGGGTATAGCAATCAGCCCCAGCATTTT.

The chain recombines TRBV12-2 with TRBJ1-5. TRBV12-2 is a recognized pseudogene. The CDR3 sequence is 14 residues long. The CDR3 DNA follows: TGTGCAAGTCGCGCTAGATATAGCAATCAGCCCCAGCATTTT. Translating it yields CASRARYSNQPQHF.

This rearrangement joins TRBV6-4 to TRBJ2-2, with 12 bases identical to TRBD2. The CDR3 extends over 17 amino acids. CDR1 is MRHNA and CDR2 is SNTAGT in the germline V gene. J lost 2 bases, V lost 3 bases, and 4 bases had no gene match. CDR3 sequence reads: CASSDGLAGLNTGELFF. In DNA, the CDR3 is TGTGCCAGCAGTGATGGACTAGCGGGACTAAACACCGGGGAGCTGTTTTTT.

Comments on this clone: This CDR3 is also generated by other DNA sequences in the sample. The chain uses TRBV27 and TRBJ1-1; no reliable D call. CDR1 and CDR2 from the germline V gene are MNHEY and SMNVEV (reference sequence). The CDR3 consists of 13 residues. V shed 3 bases and J shed 4 bases, with 9 bases lying between them. The CDR3 sequence: CASSLRGGTEAFF. As DNA, the CDR3 is TGTGCCAGCAGTTTGAGAGGTGGCACTGAAGCTTTCTTT.

The chain has TRBV4-3 and TRBJ1-2; D ambiguous. The CDR3 is 13 residues long. V gave up 5 bases and J gave up 3 bases, with 10 bases separating them. Germline CDR1 is LGHNA and CDR2 is YSLEER. The CDR3 coding sequence is TGCGCCAGCAGCGCAGGCCCTTACTATGGCTACACCTTC. Protein product: CASSAGPYYGYTF.

The rearrangement joins TRBV27 to TRBJ2-7, with TRBD1 identical over 8 bases. Trimming removed 5 bases from V and 0 bases from J; junction bases left unmatched: 9. Germline-derived CDR1 and CDR2 are MNHEY and SMNVEV (reference sequence). The CDR3 is made up of 16 amino acids. The CDR3 DNA reads as TGTGCCAGCAGTGCAGGGACAGGTAAGAGCTCCTACGAGCAGTACTTC. Protein product: CASSAGTGKSSYEQYF.

The chain links TRBV6-5 to TRBJ2-7; weak D call: TRBD1 (5 bases). Trimming took off 8 bases at V and 4 bases at J, with 15 bases between the two ends. Germline V gene lookup returns CDR1 MNHEY and CDR2 SVGAGI. This CDR3 spans 13 amino acids. CDR3 sequence (DNA): TGTGCCAGCCGACCTTTGGGGCCGTACGAGCAGTACTTC. The encoded protein is CASRPLGPYEQYF.

This chain links TRBV21-1 with TRBJ2-4; TRBD1, as called in the table, went unchecked against the DNA. TRBV21-1 corresponds to a pseudogene. This CDR3 comprises 16 residues. The CDR3 region is CASSQTGELAKNIQYF. The CDR3 bases are TGTGCCAGCAGCCAAACAGGGGAGCTAGCCAAAAACATTCAGTACTTC.

The genes are TRBV19 and TRBJ1-4; 7 bases are a match to TRBD1. J lost 2 bases, V lost 6 bases, and 0 bases had no gene match. Germline-derived CDR1 and CDR2 are LNHDA and SQIVND (reference sequence). This CDR3 spans 13 amino acids. In DNA, the CDR3 is TGTGCCAGTAGGGGACAGACTAATGAAAAACTGTTTTTT. Protein product: CASRGQTNEKLFF.

The chain links TRBV5-7 to TRBJ2-1, with D possibly being TRBD2 (5 bases). TRBV5-7 is an open reading frame, and its role is uncertain. The CDR3 totals 13 residues. For the CDR3, the DNA is TGTGAAACGGAGAGGGAAACCTACAATGAGCAGTTCTTC. Amino acids: CETERETYNEQFF.

This chain joins TRBV5-5 and TRBJ1-1, with D perhaps TRBD1 (6 bases). V dropped 1 base and J dropped 4 bases, with 8 bases sitting between them. Germline CDR1 and CDR2: SGHKS and YYEKEE (reference sequence). CDR3 length: 13 amino acids. Here the CDR3 DNA reads TGTGCCAGCAGCTTGCAACAGGGCACTGAAGCTTTCTTT. Translation: CASSLQQGTEAFF.